Following are 4 T cell receptor beta chains from one sample sequenced in a study of T cell repertoires in cytomegalovirus infection (dated by TCRdb to the late 2010s). Antigens for these TCRs are unknown. The instrument given in TCRdb is Illumina HiSeq 1500. The public reads were quality trimmed at Q25 with fastp and then assembled into clones with MiXCR by TCRdb, keeping productive beta chains. Rows are unified per CDR3 protein, each entry keeping the most common DNA and genes. For this sample the table gives some 120,000 distinct CDR3 sequences, of which 10% were detected only once. The ten largest clones add up to approximately 31% of the sample. Sequenced input: PBMCs, sequenced either directly or after in vitro stimulation (not recorded which). These receptors came from a human donor in good health (CMV status not recorded). Some clones in this sample may be carry-over from other donors' samples.

This clonotype was seen repeatedly, ten times or more. The chain couples TRBV7-2 to TRBJ2-7; 8 positions agree with TRBD2. V gave up 1 base and J gave up 4 bases; unmatched junction bases: 6. The CDR3 length is 15 residues. Germline V lookup: CDR1 SGHTA, CDR2 FQGNSA. CDR3 in DNA: TGTGCCAGCAGCTTAGAGGGTAGCGGGAAGTACGAGCAGTACTTC. It yields the protein CASSLEGSGKYEQYF.

This clonotype showed up just a few times. This chain connects TRBV7-9 to TRBJ2-3; TRBD2 might be the D (5 bases). V was shortened by 5 bases and J by 1 base, with 7 bases between the two germline ends. Germline V gene lookup returns CDR1 SEHNR and CDR2 FQNEAQ (reference sequence). The CDR3 spans 13 residues. The CDR3 DNA sequence: TGTGCCAGCAGCACCGGGGGCACAGATACGCAGTATTTT. Amino acid sequence: CASSTGGTDTQYF.

The chain is built from TRBV29-1 and TRBJ1-2; D is unclear. V was clipped by 7 bases and J by 5 bases, with 14 bases between them. Per germline, CDR1 SQVTM and CDR2 ANQGSEA. CDR3 length equals 12 residues. For the CDR3, the DNA is TGCAGCGGTATAAAAGTCAGATATGGCTACACCTTC. Its protein product is CSGIKVRYGYTF.

This clonotype was seen ten or more times. The rearrangement uses TRBV28 and TRBJ2-7, with D perhaps matching TRBD2 (6 bases). This CDR3 region has 15 residues. The germline V gene encodes CDR1 MDHEN and CDR2 SYDVKM. V shed 1 base and J shed 0 bases, with 10 bases lying between them. The CDR3 spells CASSLSGRGSYEQYF. The CDR3 nucleotides read TGTGCCAGCAGTTTATCGGGGCGGGGCTCCTACGAGCAGTACTTC. Supplemented by reference TRBV28 and TRBJ2-7, the full variable domain reads DVKVTQSSRYLVKRTGEKVFLECVQDMDHENMFWYRQDPGLGLRLIYFSYDVKMKEKGDIPEGYSVSREKKERFSLILESASTNQTSMYLCASSLSGRGSYEQYFGPGTRLTVT.